What follows are 31 T cell receptor beta chains derived from one specimen sequenced in a study of T cells in Graves' hyperthyroidism and ophthalmopathy. The TCR beta CDR3 regions underwent amplification using RNA transcripts as the source. TCR CDR3 underwent first-round RT-PCR with the HTBI primer set. TCRdb re-called the multiplex PCR reads with MiXCR, one entry per CDR3 protein. The top ten hold around 8% of the sample, which has approximately 700,000 distinct CDR3 sequences, roughly 17% seen once. Sequencing was performed on blood. These receptors were taken from a man aged 18 to 35 with Graves' hyperthyroidism.

Worth noting for this clonotype: One end of the junction does not line up with germline, which may come from a read error. The rearrangement links TRBV7-2 to TRBJ2-7; D remains ambiguous. CDR3 size: 13 residues. Germline-derived CDR1 and CDR2 are SGHTA and FQGNSA. CDR3 sequence reads: CASSSTTSYGQYF. As DNA, the CDR3 is TGTGCCAGCAGCTCCACTACGTCCTACGGGCAGTACTTC.

This clonotype was observed at least ten times. The rearrangement uses TRBV30 and TRBJ1-1, with 8 bases matching TRBD1. J gave up 3 bases and V 1 base, and 7 bases lay outside the gene matches. The CDR3 is 15 amino acids. Germline-derived CDR1 and CDR2 are GTSNPN and SVGIG (reference sequence). Written as DNA, the CDR3 is TGTGCCTGGAGTGCCGGGACAGGTTTGGACACTGAAGCTTTCTTT. Translated: CAWSAGTGLDTEAFF.

The chain employs TRBV27 and TRBJ2-7, with 11 nucleotides matching TRBD2. There are 15 residues in the CDR3. Unmatched junction bases numbered 8, after V lost 6 bases and J lost 4 bases. Per germline, CDR1 MNHEY and CDR2 SMNVEV (reference sequence). The CDR3 DNA reads as TGTGCCAGCAGCCAAACCGGGACTAGCGGTTACGAGCAGTACTTC. Translated: CASSQTGTSGYEQYF.

The rearrangement joins TRBV27 to TRBJ2-1; 9 nucleotides align to TRBD2. J lost 8 bases, V lost 11 bases, and 16 bases had no gene match. The germline V gene encodes CDR1 MNHEY and CDR2 SMNVEV (reference sequence). CDR3 size: 15 residues. The CDR3 loop reads CAGGEGSGSPDEQFF. The CDR3 nucleotides read TGTGCCGGCGGTGAGGGTAGCGGGAGTCCGGATGAGCAGTTCTTC.

This chain joins TRBV19 and TRBJ2-1, with D possibly TRBD1 on 6 matching bases. The CDR3 runs to 14 residues. V was trimmed by 6 bases and J by 9 bases, leaving 18 bases between them. Germline CDR1 LNHDA, CDR2 SQIVND (reference sequence). The CDR3: CASSPTLGASEQFF. The CDR3 nucleotides are TGTGCCAGTAGCCCGACCCTGGGGGCTAGTGAGCAGTTCTTC.

This clonotype has ten or more counts. The CDR3 bases are TGCAGTGTCGAGACCCTCCAGACTAGCTGGAATGAGCAGTTCTTC. Protein: CSVETLQTSWNEQFF. The chain uses TRBV20-1 and TRBJ2-1; 7 nucleotides match TRBD2. The CDR3 covers 15 residues. With V trimmed by 7 bases and J by 7 bases, 16 bases remained unmatched. Looked up from germline, CDR1 is DFQATT and CDR2 is SNEGSKA (reference sequence).

This clonotype occurred many times. The chain uses TRBV11-2 and TRBJ2-2; 10 bases are shared with TRBD2. The V segment lost 3 bases and the J segment 5 bases; nucleotides outside the gene matches: 6. Germline V gene sequence: CDR1 SGHAT, CDR2 FQNNGV. The length of the CDR3 is 16 residues. The chain's CDR3 is CASSFVAGGRTGELFF. The CDR3 DNA reads TGTGCCAGCAGCTTCGTAGCGGGAGGTCGGACCGGGGAGCTGTTTTTT.

CDR3 sequence reads: CASTDRAFSGNTIYF. The CDR3 DNA is TGTGCCAGCACGGACAGGGCATTCTCTGGAAACACCATATATTTT. The chain links TRBV7-9 to TRBJ1-3; TRBD1 matches at 8 bases. The length of the CDR3 is 15 residues. Germline V lookup: CDR1 SEHNR, CDR2 FQNEAQ (reference sequence). J gave up 0 bases and V 7 bases, and 5 bases lay outside the gene matches.

The chain recombines TRBV3-1 with TRBJ1-4; D may be TRBD1 (5 bases). Germline-derived CDR1 and CDR2 are LGHDT and YNNKEL (reference sequence). V lost 0 bases to trimming and J lost 6 bases, with 11 bases between them. This CDR3 is 15 amino acids long. In DNA, the CDR3 is TGTGCCAGCAGCCAAGAGAATATGGGGGATGAAAAACTGTTTTTT. It translates to CASSQENMGDEKLFF.

J is TRBJ1-2 and V is TRBV7-9; D remains ambiguous. V lost 0 bases and J lost 8, with 4 bases in between. The CDR3 runs to 11 residues. Germline V gene lookup returns CDR1 SEHNR and CDR2 FQNEAQ (reference sequence). DNA for the CDR3: TGTGCCAGCAGCTTAGCCTTCGGCTACACCTTC. Translated: CASSLAFGYTF.

This chain connects TRBV7-8 to TRBJ1-5, with D tentatively TRBD1 (5 bases). The germline CDR1 and CDR2 sequences are SGHVS and FQNEAQ. V gave up 3 bases and J gave up 2 bases, with 11 bases separating them. The CDR3 has 15 residues. This CDR3 is CASSFWGEGNQPQHF. As DNA, the CDR3 is TGTGCCAGCAGCTTCTGGGGGGAGGGCAATCAGCCCCAGCATTTT.

This clonotype has a count of ten or more. The chain uses TRBV28 and TRBJ2-3; the D is unclear. The CDR3 contains 16 residues. V lost 5 bases to trimming and J lost 2 bases, with 17 bases between them. Germline CDR1 MDHEN, CDR2 SYDVKM. The DNA of the CDR3 is TGTGCCAGCAGTGGCTCAGTCCGTTTGTCCACAGATACGCAGTATTTT. It yields the protein CASSGSVRLSTDTQYF.

This clonotype was detected ten times or more. The chain couples TRBV12-3 or TRBV12-4 to TRBJ1-1, with 8 bases matching TRBD1. V trimming: 2 bases; J trimming: 0 bases; junction bases outside the gene matches: 5. The CDR3 has 16 amino acids. CDR3 nucleotides: TGTGCCAGCAGTTTATATACAGGGGGGTTGAACACTGAAGCTTTCTTT. Its translation: CASSLYTGGLNTEAFF.

This rearrangement joins TRBV28 to TRBJ2-5; 13 nucleotides align to TRBD2. The CDR3 is made up of 15 amino acids. The V gene's germline CDR1 is MDHEN and CDR2 SYDVKM. The V segment lost 4 bases and the J segment 13 bases; nucleotides outside the gene matches: 12. The CDR3 loop is CASSSPGLAGKERYF. The CDR3 coding sequence is TGTGCCAGCAGTTCCCCGGGACTAGCGGGAAAGGAACGGTACTTC.

The rearrangement links TRBV6-2 or TRBV6-3 to TRBJ1-5; no clear D gene. V shed 6 bases and J shed 5 bases, with 11 bases lying between them. The CDR3 has 13 amino acids. CDR1 MNHEY and CDR2 SVGEGT come from the germline V gene. CDR3 nucleotide sequence: TGTGCCAGCAGCAACATGTGGCATCAGCCCCAGCATTTT. This translates into CASSNMWHQPQHF.

This clonotype was counted many times. The chain combines TRBV20-1 with TRBJ2-3, with D uncertain. This CDR3 is 14 amino acids long. CDR1 and CDR2 from the germline V gene are DFQATT and SNEGSKA (reference sequence). Between the trimmed V and J ends, which lost 0 bases and 2 bases, there was a span of 9 bases. CDR3 sequence: CSARDSRVTDTQYF. The CDR3 coding sequence is TGCAGTGCTAGAGATTCCAGAGTCACAGATACGCAGTATTTT.

This clonotype was recorded once. The chain has TRBV19 and TRBJ2-1, with 8 bases that match TRBD1. The ends lost 3 bases at V and 12 bases at J; junction bases unmatched: 10. Germline loops: CDR1 LNHDA, CDR2 SQIVND (reference sequence). CDR3 size: 14 residues. The CDR3 region has the DNA TGTGCCAGTAGTATTCAACCGGGACAGGTGATGCAGTTCTTC. Its protein product is CASSIQPGQVMQFF.

The V gene is TRBV18, the J gene TRBJ2-5; TRBD2 agrees at 9 bases. The CDR3 consists of 16 residues. Trimming removed 3 bases from V and 3 bases from J; junction bases left unmatched: 8. Germline V gene sequence: CDR1 KGHSH, CDR2 LQKENI. CDR3 residues: CASSPPASGRKETQYF. The CDR3 coding sequence is TGTGCCAGCTCACCCCCCGCGAGCGGGAGGAAAGAGACCCAGTACTTC.

The table lists this clonotype with many counts. The chain uses TRBV7-2 and TRBJ2-7; D remains unclear. The V gene's germline CDR1 is SGHTA and CDR2 FQGNSA. Trimming pared 0 bases from V and 5 bases from J, leaving 11 bases between. CDR3 length: 14 amino acids. The CDR3 DNA follows: TGTGCCAGCAGCTTAGCCCGGTCGTTAAACGAGCAGTACTTC. Its protein product is CASSLARSLNEQYF.

This clonotype came up many times. This chain links TRBV2 with TRBJ2-5, with D perhaps TRBD1 or TRBD2 (5 bases each). Trimming removed 5 bases at V and 1 base at J, with 11 bases between. CDR3 length equals 14 residues. The germline gives CDR1 SNHLY, CDR2 FYNNEI. The CDR3 DNA is TGTGCCAGCAGTTCGGGACGACTCCAAGAGACCCAGTACTTC. Encoded protein: CASSSGRLQETQYF.

The V call is TRBV5-4, the J call TRBJ2-6; D is uncertain. Germline values: CDR1 SGHNT, CDR2 YYREEE (reference sequence). This CDR3 region has 15 residues. V was cut by 2 bases and J by 0 bases, with 6 bases left in between. CDR3 sequence reads: CASSFIYSGANVLTF. The CDR3 DNA reads as TGTGCCAGCAGCTTCATTTACTCTGGGGCCAACGTCCTGACTTTC. Variable domain in full (rest from reference TRBV5-4 and TRBJ2-6): ETGVTQSPTHLIKTRGQQVTLRCSSQSGHNTVSWYQQALGQGPQFIFQYYREEENGRGNFPPRFSGLQFPNYSSELNVNALELDDSALYLCASSFIYSGANVLTFGAGSRLTVL.

This chain links TRBV18 with TRBJ2-6, with D maybe TRBD1 (6 bases). The CDR3 is made up of 17 amino acids. V lost 2 bases and J lost 2, with 13 bases in between. From germline, CDR1 is KGHSH and CDR2 LQKENI. In nucleotides, the CDR3 is TGTGCCAGCTCACCAACGGCAGGGGTAACTGGGGCCAACGTCCTGACTTTC. Amino acid sequence: CASSPTAGVTGANVLTF.

Turning to this clonotype: This sequence may be a read error, since a much larger clone differs from it by one base. This rearrangement joins TRBV6-2 or TRBV6-3 to TRBJ1-2; no clear D. V was trimmed by 0 bases and J by 2 bases, leaving 4 bases between them. Per the germline V gene, CDR1 is MNHEY and CDR2 is SVGEGT. This CDR3 is built from 13 residues. CDR3 in DNA: TGTGCCAGCAGTTACTCCGGGAACTATGGCTACACCTTC. It specifies CASSYSGNYGYTF.

The rearrangement joins TRBV5-8 to TRBJ1-5; perhaps TRBD1 as D (5 bases). CDR1 is SGHTS, CDR2 YDEGEE, per germline. Deletions cut 0 bases from V and 3 bases from J, with 10 bases between. CDR3 length: 15 residues. DNA of the CDR3: TGTGCCAGCAGCTTGGTGCAGGGCATCAATCAGCCCCAGCATTTT. This sequence encodes CASSLVQGINQPQHF.

The chain recombines TRBV19 with TRBJ2-3; D possibly matches TRBD1 or TRBD2 (5 bases each). The germline CDR1 and CDR2 sequences are LNHDA and SQIVND (reference sequence). This CDR3 contains 16 residues. The ends were cut back, 7 bases at V and 0 bases at J, with 17 bases in the middle. The CDR3 sequence: CASTTRGGTSTDTQYF. Here the CDR3 DNA reads TGTGCCAGTACCACTCGGGGCGGTACGAGCACAGATACGCAGTATTTT.

This clonotype has at least ten counts. The chain recombines TRBV7-2 with TRBJ2-7; D possibly uses TRBD1 or TRBD2 (5 bases each). V dropped 5 bases and J dropped 0 bases, with 11 bases sitting between them. The germline V gene encodes CDR1 SGHTA and CDR2 FQGNSA. This CDR3 spans 14 amino acids. CDR3 sequence reads: CASSTGAFSYEQYF. CDR3 nucleotide sequence: TGTGCCAGCAGCACCGGGGCCTTCTCCTACGAGCAGTACTTC. Looking up the rest from reference TRBV7-2 and TRBJ2-7 gives the full variable domain: GAGVSQSPSNKVTEKGKDVELRCDPISGHTALYWYRQSLGQGLEFLIYFQGNSAPDKSGLPSDRFSAERTGGSVSTLTIQRTQQEDSAVYLCASSTGAFSYEQYFGPGTRLTVT.

This clonotype was seen many times. The CDR3 here is CASSLNRGSTGELFF. The CDR3 bases are TGTGCCAGCAGCTTAAATCGCGGGTCCACCGGGGAGCTGTTTTTT. The rearrangement joins TRBV7-3 to TRBJ2-2; a weak D match, TRBD2 (5 bases). Germline V gives CDR1 SGHTA, CDR2 FQGTGA. Trimming cost V 1 base and J 4 bases, with 10 bases left between them. The CDR3 has 15 residues.

This clonotype was seen only a few times. The chain joins TRBV7-9 to TRBJ2-7; 11 positions agree with TRBD2. V lost 3 bases, J lost 4 bases, and 14 bases stayed unmatched. The CDR3 sequence is 18 residues long. Germline CDR1 is SEHNR and CDR2 is FQNEAQ (reference sequence). CDR3 bases: TGTGCCAGCAGCTTCACTCCAATTAGCGGGAGGGACAGATACGAGCAGTACTTC. Amino acid sequence: CASSFTPISGRDRYEQYF. Combining the CDR3 with reference TRBV7-9 and TRBJ2-7 gives the whole variable domain DTGVSQNPRHKITKRGQNVTFRCDPISEHNRLYWYRQTLGQGPEFLTYFQNEAQLEKSRLLSDRFSAERPKGSFSTLEIQRTEQGDSAMYLCASSFTPISGRDRYEQYFGPGTRLTVT.

The J gene is TRBJ2-2, the V gene TRBV3-1; possible D gene TRBD2, 6 bases. The germline CDR1 and CDR2 sequences are LGHDT and YNNKEL (reference sequence). This CDR3 has 15 amino acids. V was cut by 5 bases and J by 6 bases, with 16 bases left in between. The CDR3 loop is CASSGGTSGAGELFF. The CDR3, as DNA: TGTGCCAGCAGCGGAGGGACTTCGGGGGCCGGGGAGCTGTTTTTT.

This clonotype occurred many times. The V and J genes are TRBV2 and TRBJ2-7; 10 bases align to TRBD2. Germline V gene sequence: CDR1 SNHLY, CDR2 FYNNEI. V dropped 6 bases and J dropped 2; count of bases not matched to a gene: 4. This CDR3 contains 14 residues. The CDR3 DNA follows: TGTGCCAGCAGCGGGACTAGCGAGCCCTACGAGCAGTACTTC. This gives the protein CASSGTSEPYEQYF.

The J gene is TRBJ2-2, the V gene TRBV11-2, with D perhaps TRBD2 (5 bases). Trimming removed 2 bases from V and 6 bases from J, with 10 bases in between. Per germline, CDR1 SGHAT and CDR2 FQNNGV. CDR3 size: 14 residues. The CDR3 nucleotides are TGTGCCAGCAGCTTACTAGCCCGGTCCGGGGAGCTGTTTTTT. This sequence encodes CASSLLARSGELFF.